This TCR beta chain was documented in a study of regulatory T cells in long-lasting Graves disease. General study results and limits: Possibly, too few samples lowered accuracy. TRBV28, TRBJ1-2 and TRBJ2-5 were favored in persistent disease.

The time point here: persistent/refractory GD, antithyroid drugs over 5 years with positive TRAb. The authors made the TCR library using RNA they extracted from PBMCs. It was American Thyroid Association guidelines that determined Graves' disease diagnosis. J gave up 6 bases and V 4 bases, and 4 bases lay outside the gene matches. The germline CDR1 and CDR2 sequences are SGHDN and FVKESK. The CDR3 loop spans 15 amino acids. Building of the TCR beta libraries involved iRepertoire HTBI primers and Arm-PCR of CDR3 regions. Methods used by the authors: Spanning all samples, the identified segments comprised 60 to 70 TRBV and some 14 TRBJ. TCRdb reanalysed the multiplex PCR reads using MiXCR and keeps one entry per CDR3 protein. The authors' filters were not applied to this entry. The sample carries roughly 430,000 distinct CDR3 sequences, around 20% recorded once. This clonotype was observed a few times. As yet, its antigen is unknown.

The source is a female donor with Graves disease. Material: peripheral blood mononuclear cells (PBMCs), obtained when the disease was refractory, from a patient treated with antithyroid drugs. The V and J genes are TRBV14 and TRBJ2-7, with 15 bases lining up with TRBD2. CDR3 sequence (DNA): TGTGCCAGCAGCCTCCGGACTAGCGGGAGGGGCGAGCAGTACTTC. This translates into CASSLRTSGRGEQYF.